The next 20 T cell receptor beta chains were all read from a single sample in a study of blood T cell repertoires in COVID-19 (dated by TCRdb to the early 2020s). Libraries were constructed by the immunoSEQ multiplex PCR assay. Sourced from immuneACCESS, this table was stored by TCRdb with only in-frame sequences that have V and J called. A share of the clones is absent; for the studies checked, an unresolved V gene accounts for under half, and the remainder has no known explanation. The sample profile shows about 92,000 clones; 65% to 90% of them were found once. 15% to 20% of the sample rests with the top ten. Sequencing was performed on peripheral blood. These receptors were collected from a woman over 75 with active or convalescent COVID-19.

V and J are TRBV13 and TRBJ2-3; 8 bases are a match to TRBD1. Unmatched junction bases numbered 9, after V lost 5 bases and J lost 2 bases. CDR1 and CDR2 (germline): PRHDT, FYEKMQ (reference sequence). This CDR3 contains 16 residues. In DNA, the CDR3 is TGTGCCAGCAGCGCCAGGACAGGGAGCGACACAGATACGCAGTATTTT. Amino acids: CASSARTGSDTDTQYF.

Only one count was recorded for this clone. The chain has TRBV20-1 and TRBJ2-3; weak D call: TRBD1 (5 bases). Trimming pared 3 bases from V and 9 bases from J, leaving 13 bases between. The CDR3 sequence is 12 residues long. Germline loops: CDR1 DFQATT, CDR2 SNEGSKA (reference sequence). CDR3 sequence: CSASGAKETQYF. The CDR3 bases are TGCAGTGCTAGTGGGGCTAAAGAAACGCAGTATTTT.

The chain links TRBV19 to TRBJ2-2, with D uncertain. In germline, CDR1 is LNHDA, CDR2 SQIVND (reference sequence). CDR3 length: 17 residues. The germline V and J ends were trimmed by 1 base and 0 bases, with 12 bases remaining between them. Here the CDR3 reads CASSIVPRFANTGELFF. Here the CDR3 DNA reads TGTGCCAGTAGTATAGTGCCCCGGTTCGCGAACACCGGGGAGCTGTTTTTT.

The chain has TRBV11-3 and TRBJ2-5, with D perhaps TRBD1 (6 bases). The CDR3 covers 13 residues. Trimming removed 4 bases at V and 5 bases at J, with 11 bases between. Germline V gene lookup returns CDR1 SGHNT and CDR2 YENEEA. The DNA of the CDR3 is TGTGCCAGCAGCTACAGGGTAGGGGAGACCCAGTACTTC. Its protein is CASSYRVGETQYF. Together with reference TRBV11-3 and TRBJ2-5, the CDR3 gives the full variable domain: EAGVVQSPRYKIIEKKQPVAFWCNPISGHNTLYWYLQNLGQGPELLIRYENEEAVDDSQLPKDRFSAERLKGVDSTLKIQPAELGDSAVYLCASSYRVGETQYFGPGTRLLVL.

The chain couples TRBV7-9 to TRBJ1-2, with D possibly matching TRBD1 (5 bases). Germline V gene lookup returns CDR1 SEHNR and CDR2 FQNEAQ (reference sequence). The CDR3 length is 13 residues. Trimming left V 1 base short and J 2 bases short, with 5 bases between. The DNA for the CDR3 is TGTGCCAGCAGCTTAGAGGGGAACTATGGCTACACCTTC. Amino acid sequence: CASSLEGNYGYTF.

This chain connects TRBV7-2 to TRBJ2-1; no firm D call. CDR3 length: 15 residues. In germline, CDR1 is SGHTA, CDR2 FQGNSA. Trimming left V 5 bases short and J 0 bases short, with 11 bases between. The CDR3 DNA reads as TGTGCCAGCAGCCAAGCCCGCCGCTCCTACAATGAGCAGTTCTTC. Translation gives CASSQARRSYNEQFF.

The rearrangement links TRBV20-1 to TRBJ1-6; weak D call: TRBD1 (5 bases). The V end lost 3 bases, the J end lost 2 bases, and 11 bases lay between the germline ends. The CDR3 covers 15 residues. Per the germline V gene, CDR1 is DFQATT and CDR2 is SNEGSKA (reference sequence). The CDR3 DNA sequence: TGCAGTGCTAGTCTCGAAGGGGCCTATAATTCACCCCTCCACTTT. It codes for CSASLEGAYNSPLHF.

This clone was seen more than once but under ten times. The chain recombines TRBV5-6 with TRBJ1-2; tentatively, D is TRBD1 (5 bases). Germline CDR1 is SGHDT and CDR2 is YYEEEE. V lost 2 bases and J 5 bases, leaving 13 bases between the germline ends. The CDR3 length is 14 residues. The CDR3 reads CASSLQIGGYGYTF. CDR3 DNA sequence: TGTGCCAGCAGCTTACAGATCGGGGGGTATGGCTACACCTTC.

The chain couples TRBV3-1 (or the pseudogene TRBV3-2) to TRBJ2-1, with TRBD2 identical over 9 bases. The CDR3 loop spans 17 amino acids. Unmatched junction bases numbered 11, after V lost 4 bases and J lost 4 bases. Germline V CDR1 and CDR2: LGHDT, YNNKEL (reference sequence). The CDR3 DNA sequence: TGTGCCAGCAGCCCCCGGCCCTCTAGCGGGAAGTACAATGAGCAGTTCTTC. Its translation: CASSPRPSSGKYNEQFF.

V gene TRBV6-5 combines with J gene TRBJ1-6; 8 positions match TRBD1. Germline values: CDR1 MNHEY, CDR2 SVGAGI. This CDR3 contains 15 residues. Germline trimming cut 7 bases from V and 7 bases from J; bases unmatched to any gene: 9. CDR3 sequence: CASNDRTGNNSPLHF. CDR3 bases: TGTGCCAGCAACGACCGGACAGGGAACAATTCACCCCTCCACTTT.

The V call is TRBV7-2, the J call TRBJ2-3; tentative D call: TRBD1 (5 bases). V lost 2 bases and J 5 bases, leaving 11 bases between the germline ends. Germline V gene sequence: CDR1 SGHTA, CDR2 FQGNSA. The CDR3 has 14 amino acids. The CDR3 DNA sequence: TGTGCCAGCAGCTTATTTAGGGGTGAAGATACGCAGTATTTT. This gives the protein CASSLFRGEDTQYF. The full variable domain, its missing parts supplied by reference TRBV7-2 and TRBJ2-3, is GAGVSQSPSNKVTEKGKDVELRCDPISGHTALYWYRQSLGQGLEFLIYFQGNSAPDKSGLPSDRFSAERTGGSVSTLTIQRTQQEDSAVYLCASSLFRGEDTQYFGPGTRLTVL.

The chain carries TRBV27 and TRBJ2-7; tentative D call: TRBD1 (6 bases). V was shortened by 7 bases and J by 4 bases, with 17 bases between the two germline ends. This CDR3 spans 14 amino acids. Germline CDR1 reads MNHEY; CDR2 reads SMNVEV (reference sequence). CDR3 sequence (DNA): TGTGCCAGCAAGGCCTCAGGGGTCGGGTACGAGCAGTACTTC. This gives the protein CASKASGVGYEQYF.

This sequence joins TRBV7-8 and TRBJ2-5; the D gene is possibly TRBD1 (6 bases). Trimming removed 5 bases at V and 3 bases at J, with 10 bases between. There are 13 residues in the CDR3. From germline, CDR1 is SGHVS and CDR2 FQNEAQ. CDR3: CASSQQGEETQYF. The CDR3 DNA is TGTGCCAGCAGCCAACAGGGAGAAGAGACCCAGTACTTC.

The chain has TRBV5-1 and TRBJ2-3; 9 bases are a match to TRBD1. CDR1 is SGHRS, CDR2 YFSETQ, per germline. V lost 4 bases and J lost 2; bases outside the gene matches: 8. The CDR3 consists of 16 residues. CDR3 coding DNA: TGCGCCAGCAGCCAGACAGGGGGACGTCCCACAGATACGCAGTATTTT. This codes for CASSQTGGRPTDTQYF.

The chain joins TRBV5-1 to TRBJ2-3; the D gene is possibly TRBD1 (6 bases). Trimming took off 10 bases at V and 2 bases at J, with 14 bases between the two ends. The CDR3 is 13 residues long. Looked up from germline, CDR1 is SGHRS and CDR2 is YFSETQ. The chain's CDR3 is CAGPRGYTDTQYF. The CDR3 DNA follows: TGCGCCGGCCCCAGGGGTTACACAGATACGCAGTATTTT.

The CDR3 protein is CASSVEGTSGYNEQFF. In DNA, the CDR3 is TGTGCCAGCAGCGTAGAAGGGACTAGCGGCTACAATGAGCAGTTCTTC. This sequence joins TRBV9 and TRBJ2-1; 11 bases fit TRBD2. There are 16 residues in the CDR3. The V segment lost 0 bases and the J segment 3 bases; nucleotides outside the gene matches: 2. Germline lookup yields CDR1 SGDLS and CDR2 YYNGEE.

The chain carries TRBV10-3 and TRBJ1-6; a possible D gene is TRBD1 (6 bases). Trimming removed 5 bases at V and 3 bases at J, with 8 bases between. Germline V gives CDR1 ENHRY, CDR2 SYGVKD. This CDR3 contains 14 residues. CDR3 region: CAISPDSYNSPLHF. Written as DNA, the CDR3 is TGTGCCATCAGTCCGGACAGCTATAATTCACCCCTCCACTTT.

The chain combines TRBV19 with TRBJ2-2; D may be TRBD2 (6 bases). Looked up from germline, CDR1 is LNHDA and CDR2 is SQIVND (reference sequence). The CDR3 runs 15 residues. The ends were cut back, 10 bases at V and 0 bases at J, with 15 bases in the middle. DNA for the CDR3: TGTGCCACCTACAAAGGGACTTCGAACACCGGGGAGCTGTTTTTT. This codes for CATYKGTSNTGELFF.

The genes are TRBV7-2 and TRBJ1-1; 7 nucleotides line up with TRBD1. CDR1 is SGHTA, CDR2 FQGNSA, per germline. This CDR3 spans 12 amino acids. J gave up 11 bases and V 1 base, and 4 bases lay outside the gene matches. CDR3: CASSLEEGAAFF. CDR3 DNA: TGTGCCAGCAGCTTAGAAGAGGGGGCGGCTTTCTTT.

The CDR3 spells CSSVPGTGGNEQFF. DNA for the CDR3: TGCAGCTCCGTTCCCGGGACAGGGGGCAATGAGCAGTTCTTC. The chain is built from TRBV29-1 and TRBJ2-1, with 11 bases that match TRBD1. The junction had 9 bases not matched to a gene; V was cut back by 8 bases and J by 6 bases. The CDR3 is 14 residues long. CDR1 and CDR2 (germline): SQVTM, ANQGSEA.